The rows below give T cell receptor beta chains drawn from one sample of a study of T-cell reconstitution after alpha-beta-depleted transplantation in children. TCRdb itself ran the PCR reads through MiXCR, one entry per CDR3 protein. This table has 150,000 to 250,000 distinct CDR3 sequences, 14% to 15% appearing once. Source: PBMCs from the stem cell graft donor, taken from the stem cell graft. The receptor source for this set is a human donor who donated a stem cell graft to a child with acute lymphoblastic leukemia. Both conserved end residues are part of each CDR3. Each record gives: V gene, CDR3 length, J gene, D gene, clone size, CDR3 protein, CDR3 DNA. The D gene is left open where the match is weak. The size field is filled for only some rows; it gives once, few, many or a size class.

TRBV12-3/TRBV12-4	14	TRBJ2-4	TRBD1	many	CASRETGAKNIQYF	TGTGCCAGCAGAGAGACAGGGGCCAAAAACATTCAGTACTTC
TRBV5-1	16	TRBJ2-2	TRBD2	many	CASSPRTSGYTGELFF	TGCGCCAGCAGCCCCCGGACTAGCGGATACACCGGGGAGCTGTTTTTT
TRBV5-1	14	TRBJ1-1	NA	many	CASSTLGGMDEAFF	TGCGCCAGCAGCACCTTGGGCGGGATGGATGAAGCTTTCTTT
TRBV6-1	13	TRBJ1-1	TRBD1	many	CASTWTGGTEAFF	TGTGCCAGCACCTGGACAGGGGGCACTGAAGCTTTCTTT
TRBV5-1	12	TRBJ1-2	NA	many	CASSLGGNGYTF	TGCGCCAGCAGCTTGGGGGGGAATGGCTACACCTTC
TRBV29-1	13	TRBJ2-7	TRBD1	many	CSVAGQGAREQYF	TGCAGCGTTGCAGGACAGGGGGCGCGGGAGCAGTACTTC
TRBV12-3/TRBV12-4	16	TRBJ1-1	TRBD1	NA	CASRSRQGRGNTEAFF	TGTGCCAGCAGGAGCCGACAGGGTCGAGGGAACACTGAAGCTTTCTTT
TRBV20-1	16	TRBJ2-7	TRBD2	many	CSARDEGTRGSYEQYF	TGCAGTGCTAGAGATGAAGGGACTAGAGGTTCCTACGAGCAGTACTTC
TRBV7-9	14	TRBJ1-1	NA	many	CASSLSKENTEAFF	TGTGCCAGCAGCTTAAGTAAGGAGAACACTGAAGCTTTCTTT
TRBV7-9	15	TRBJ2-4	TRBD2	NA	CASSHGTSGPNIQYF	TGTGCCAGCAGCCACGGGACTAGCGGGCCCAACATTCAGTACTTC
TRBV5-5	16	TRBJ2-7	TRBD1	many	CASSQTGTGLSYEQYF	TGTGCCAGCAGCCAAACCGGGACAGGTCTCTCCTACGAGCAGTACTTC
TRBV7-9	15	TRBJ2-3	TRBD2	many	CASDNPGGRTDTQYF	TGTGCCAGCGATAATCCGGGAGGACGGACAGATACGCAGTATTTT
TRBV6-1	15	TRBJ1-1	NA	many	CASTPLTAGFAEAFF	TGTGCCAGCACCCCCCTGACAGCCGGGTTCGCTGAAGCTTTCTTT
TRBV5-4	14	TRBJ2-5	NA	NA	CASSSIGGAETQYF	TGTGCCAGCAGCTCTATCGGGGGCGCAGAGACCCAGTACTTC
TRBV5-1	15	TRBJ2-1	NA	many	CASRPLQSSYNEQFF	TGCGCCAGCAGACCTCTCCAGAGCTCCTACAATGAGCAGTTCTTC
TRBV29-1	14	TRBJ2-7	TRBD2	many	CSVDGASGEDEQYF	TGCAGCGTTGATGGGGCTAGCGGGGAGGACGAGCAGTACTTC
TRBV29-1	13	TRBJ2-2	NA	NA	CSVVFGNTGELFF	TGCAGCGTTGTATTTGGGAACACCGGGGAGCTGTTTTTT
TRBV5-1	16	TRBJ2-1	NA	many	CASSLGVGAFYNEQFF	TGCGCCAGCAGCTTGGGAGTGGGAGCCTTCTACAATGAGCAGTTCTTC
TRBV7-9	11	TRBJ1-2	NA	NA	CASSLGGVYTF	TGTGCCAGCAGCTTAGGGGGAGTCTACACCTTC
TRBV6-2/TRBV6-3	12	TRBJ1-4	NA	many	CASSTNGRVYVF	TGTGCCAGCAGTACCAACGGAAGGGTCTATGTTTTT
TRBV20-1	13	TRBJ1-4	NA	many	CSASRGSNEKLFF	TGCAGTGCTAGCCGGGGGAGTAATGAAAAACTGTTTTTT
TRBV12-3/TRBV12-4	14	TRBJ1-1	TRBD1	many	CASGGQPMNTEAFF	TGTGCCAGCGGGGGACAGCCCATGAACACTGAAGCTTTCTTT
TRBV5-1	14	TRBJ2-5	NA	NA	CASSLVTVGETQYF	TGCGCCAGCAGCTTGGTGACTGTGGGGGAGACCCAGTACTTC
TRBV12-3/TRBV12-4	19	TRBJ2-7	NA	many	CASSSSYPRAGQPSYEQYF	TGTGCCAGCAGTTCCTCCTACCCTCGTGCGGGACAGCCTTCCTACGAGCAGTACTTC
TRBV20-1	14	TRBJ2-3	NA	once	CSDSQGGSTDTQYF	TGCAGTGATAGCCAGGGAGGTAGCACAGATACGCAGTATTTT
TRBV9	15	TRBJ2-7	NA	many	CASSPEPNKAYEQYF	TGTGCCAGCAGCCCCGAACCGAACAAAGCCTACGAGCAGTACTTC
TRBV20-1	17	TRBJ2-7	TRBD2	NA	CSASLGTSGSVGYEQYF	TGCAGTGCTAGCCTCGGGACTAGCGGGAGTGTCGGGTACGAGCAGTACTTC
TRBV4-1	18	TRBJ2-2	TRBD1	NA	CASSQDRAGTGGKGELFF	TGCGCCAGCAGCCAAGACAGGGCCGGGACAGGGGGCAAAGGGGAGCTGTTTTTT
TRBV10-3	13	TRBJ2-1	NA	NA	CAIGAGSYNEQFF	TGTGCCATCGGTGCCGGCTCCTACAATGAGCAGTTCTTC
TRBV7-9	16	TRBJ2-1	NA	once	CASSSPGKIGRDEQFF	TGTGCCAGCAGCTCCCCCGGGAAGATAGGGAGAGATGAGCAGTTCTTC
TRBV20-1	14	TRBJ2-7	TRBD1	many	CSATFGQGNYEQYF	TGCAGTGCTACCTTCGGACAGGGGAACTACGAGCAGTACTTC
TRBV12-3/TRBV12-4	15	TRBJ1-5	NA	many	CASRNGDYSNQPQHF	TGTGCCAGCAGGAACGGAGACTATAGCAATCAGCCCCAGCATTTT
TRBV10-2	15	TRBJ1-2	TRBD1	few	CASSSQGQPVYGYTF	TGCGCCAGCAGTTCACAGGGACAGCCAGTATATGGCTACACCTTC
TRBV10-2	15	TRBJ1-2	NA	NA	CASSERTLRGRGYTF	TGCGCCAGCAGTGAGAGGACCCTGAGGGGTAGAGGCTACACCTTC
TRBV5-4	14	TRBJ2-3	TRBD2	NA	CASRIAGGTDTQYF	TGTGCCAGCAGAATAGCGGGAGGTACAGATACGCAGTATTTT
TRBV30	11	TRBJ2-7	NA	many	CAWSPSYEQYF	TGTGCCTGGAGTCCCTCCTACGAGCAGTACTTC
TRBV29-1	14	TRBJ2-7	TRBD1	few	CSVEDRGFPYEQYF	TGCAGCGTTGAGGACAGGGGGTTTCCCTACGAGCAGTACTTC
TRBV7-9	13	TRBJ1-2	NA	many	CASSLVNSYGYTF	TGTGCCAGCAGCTTAGTAAATAGCTATGGCTACACCTTC
TRBV7-7	14	TRBJ2-5	NA	NA	CASSFGPFQETQYF	TGTGCTAGCAGCTTTGGCCCCTTCCAAGAGACCCAGTACTTC
TRBV12-3/TRBV12-4	15	TRBJ1-5	TRBD1	many	CASSPGTGVSQPQHF	TGTGCCAGCAGTCCCGGGACAGGGGTAAGCCAGCCCCAGCATTTT
TRBV7-8	17	TRBJ1-5	NA	few	CASSLGGARWSNQPQHF	TGTGCCAGCAGCTTAGGTGGGGCTCGGTGGAGCAATCAGCCCCAGCATTTT
TRBV20-1	14	TRBJ2-1	TRBD1	many	CSARDRGRRDEQFF	TGCAGTGCTAGGGACAGGGGGCGAAGGGATGAGCAGTTCTTC
TRBV5-1	15	TRBJ2-7	NA	few	CASSLEGYVTYEQYF	TGCGCCAGCAGCTTGGAGGGCTACGTAACCTACGAGCAGTACTTC
TRBV10-3	15	TRBJ1-1	NA	many	CAISEGGTPNTEAFF	TGTGCCATCAGTGAGGGGGGGACACCCAACACTGAAGCTTTCTTT
TRBV5-1	16	TRBJ1-3	NA	many	CASSLDSPGAGNTIYF	TGCGCCAGCAGCTTGGATTCGCCAGGGGCCGGAAACACCATATATTTT
TRBV6-5	15	TRBJ2-6	NA	few	CASSTGSSGANVLTF	TGTGCCAGCAGCACAGGGAGCTCTGGGGCCAACGTCCTGACTTTC
TRBV3-1	15	TRBJ2-7	NA	NA	CASSQVVRDSYEQYF	TGTGCCAGCAGCCAAGTCGTACGGGACTCCTACGAGCAGTACTTC
TRBV5-1	14	TRBJ2-3	TRBD2	many	CASSFELAIDTQYF	TGCGCCAGCAGCTTTGAACTAGCGATCGATACGCAGTATTTT
TRBV5-1	11	TRBJ2-7	NA	many	CASVRTYEQYF	TGCGCCAGCGTAAGGACCTACGAGCAGTACTTC
TRBV29-1	13	TRBJ1-1	NA	few	CSVEPFVGVRAFF	TGCAGCGTTGAACCTTTCGTAGGGGTTCGAGCTTTCTTT
TRBV2	15	TRBJ2-7	TRBD2	many	CASSEKSSGSHEQYF	TGTGCCAGCAGTGAAAAGTCTAGCGGGAGCCACGAGCAGTACTTC
TRBV7-9	13	TRBJ2-7	NA	many	CASTGTSIREQYF	TGTGCCAGCACCGGGACGTCTATCAGGGAGCAGTACTTC
TRBV6-5	16	TRBJ2-6	NA	NA	CASSYGGAAGANVLTF	TGTGCCAGCAGTTACGGGGGGGCGGCTGGGGCCAACGTCCTGACTTTC